Below, one TCR beta chain is given with its context. This entry comes from a study of blood T cell repertoires in COVID-19. About the research overall: All recovered Cohort 3 donors got two negative PCRs, got clearance, or saw symptom resolution. Spain, Italy and the United States supplied samples that represented acute and convalescent COVID-19.

Participant reports of clinical history set cohort assignment. The CDR3 length is 16 residues. Germline CDR1 and CDR2: SGHRS and YFSETQ. Trimming took 4 bases from V and 5 from J; bases not matched to a gene: 12. As originally analysed: Quantification of nucleated cells was approximated via reference gene primer amplification. This table comes from immunoSEQ multiplex PCR, and its TCRdb copy is limited to in-frame clones, with some not included. Clone size and V and J calls were adopted from that table, with D and trimming inferred from the DNA. The data hold roughly 340,000 clones, with about 89% observed a single time.

The V call is TRBV5-1, the J call TRBJ2-7, with 10 bases lining up with TRBD2. This clonotype was obtained from a man aged 35 to 55 in a cohort exposed to, infected with or recovered from COVID-19 (not recorded which). The specimen was PBMCs or T cells enriched from blood (not recorded which). The CDR3 loop is CASSREAAGGPHEQYF. In DNA, the CDR3 is TGCGCCAGCAGCCGGGAGGCAGCGGGAGGGCCTCACGAGCAGTACTTC.